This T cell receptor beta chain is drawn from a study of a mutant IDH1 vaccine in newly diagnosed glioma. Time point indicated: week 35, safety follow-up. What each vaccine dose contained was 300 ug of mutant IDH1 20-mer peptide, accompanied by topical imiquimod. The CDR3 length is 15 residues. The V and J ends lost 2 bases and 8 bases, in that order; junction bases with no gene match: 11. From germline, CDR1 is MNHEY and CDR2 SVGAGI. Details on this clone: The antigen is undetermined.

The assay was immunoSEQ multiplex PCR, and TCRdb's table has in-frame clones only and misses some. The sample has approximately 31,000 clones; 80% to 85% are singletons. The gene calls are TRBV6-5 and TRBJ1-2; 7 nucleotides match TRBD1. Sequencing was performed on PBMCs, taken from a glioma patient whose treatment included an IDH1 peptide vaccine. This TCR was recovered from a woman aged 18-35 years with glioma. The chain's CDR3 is CASSYAGDSAGGYTF. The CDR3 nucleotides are TGTGCCAGCAGTTACGCCGGGGACAGCGCGGGCGGCTACACCTTC.